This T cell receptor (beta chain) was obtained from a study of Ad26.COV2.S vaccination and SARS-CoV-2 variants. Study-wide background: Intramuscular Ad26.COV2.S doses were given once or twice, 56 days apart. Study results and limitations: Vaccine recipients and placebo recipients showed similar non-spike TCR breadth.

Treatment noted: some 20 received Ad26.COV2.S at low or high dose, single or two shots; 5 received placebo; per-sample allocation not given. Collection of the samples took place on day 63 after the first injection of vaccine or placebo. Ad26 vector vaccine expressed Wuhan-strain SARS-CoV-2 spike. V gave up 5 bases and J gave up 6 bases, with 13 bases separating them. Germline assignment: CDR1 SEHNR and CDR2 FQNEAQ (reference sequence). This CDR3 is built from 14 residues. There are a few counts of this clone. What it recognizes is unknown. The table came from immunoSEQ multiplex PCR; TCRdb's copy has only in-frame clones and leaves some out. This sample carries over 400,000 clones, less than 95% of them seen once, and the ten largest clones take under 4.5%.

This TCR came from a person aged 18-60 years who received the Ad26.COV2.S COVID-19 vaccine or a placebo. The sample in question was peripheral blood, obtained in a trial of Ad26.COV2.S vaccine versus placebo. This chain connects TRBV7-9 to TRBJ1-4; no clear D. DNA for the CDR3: TGTGCCAGCAGCAGAGTGGCGGCAGATGAAAAACTGTTTTTT. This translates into CASSRVAADEKLFF.